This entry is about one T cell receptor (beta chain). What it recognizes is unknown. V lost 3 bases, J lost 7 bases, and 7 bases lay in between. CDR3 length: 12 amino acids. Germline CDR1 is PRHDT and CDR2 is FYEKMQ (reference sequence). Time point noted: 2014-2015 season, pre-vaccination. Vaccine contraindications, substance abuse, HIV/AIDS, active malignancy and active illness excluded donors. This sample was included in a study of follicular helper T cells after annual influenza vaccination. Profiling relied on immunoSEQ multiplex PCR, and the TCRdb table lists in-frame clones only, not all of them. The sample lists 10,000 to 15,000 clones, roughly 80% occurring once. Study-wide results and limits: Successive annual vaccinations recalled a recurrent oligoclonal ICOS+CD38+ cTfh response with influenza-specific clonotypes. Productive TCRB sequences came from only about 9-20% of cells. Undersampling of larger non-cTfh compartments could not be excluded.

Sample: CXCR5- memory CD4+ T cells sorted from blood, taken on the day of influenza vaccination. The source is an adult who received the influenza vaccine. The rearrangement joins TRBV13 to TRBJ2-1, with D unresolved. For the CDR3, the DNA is TGTGCCAGCAGCTTTGAAGGGAATGAGCAGTTCTTC. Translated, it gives CASSFEGNEQFF.